What follows are 32 T cell receptor beta chains derived from one specimen sequenced in a study of cytomegalovirus exposure and HLA in healthy donors. The PCR made use of 60 Vbeta and 13 Jbeta primers. Generated by immunoSEQ multiplex PCR, the TCRdb table keeps only in-frame clones and is missing some. In the table there are 100,000 to 150,000 clones, roughly four fifths of which are singletons. The sample consisted of PBMCs. The receptors originated from a man aged 35-49 years in good health and CMV-seronegative.

The chain is built from TRBV19 and TRBJ2-1, with D possibly being TRBD2 (5 bases). Trimming removed 1 base at V and 6 bases at J, with 10 bases between. Germline V gene sequence: CDR1 LNHDA, CDR2 SQIVND (reference sequence). The CDR3 is 14 residues long. The CDR3 is CASSIGLAGNEQFF. DNA of the CDR3: TGTGCCAGTAGTATAGGGCTAGCCGGCAATGAGCAGTTCTTC.

This clone was detected once. V gene TRBV7-9 combines with J gene TRBJ1-3, with 7 bases fitting TRBD1. The CDR3 runs 13 residues. Germline CDR1 is SEHNR and CDR2 is FQNEAQ (reference sequence). The junction had 3 bases not matched to a gene; V was cut back by 6 bases and J by 4 bases. In nucleotides, the CDR3 is TGTGCCAGCAGACAGGGGATAGGAAACACCATATATTTT. Residues: CASRQGIGNTIYF.

The chain joins TRBV7-8 to TRBJ1-4, with 10 nucleotides matching TRBD1. J lost 8 bases, V lost 5 bases, and 14 bases had no gene match. CDR3 length: 17 residues. Germline assignment: CDR1 SGHVS and CDR2 FQNEAQ. The CDR3 nucleotides read TGTGCCAGCAGCCTTGGACAGGGGGTATGGAACGTGGAAAAACTGTTTTTT. Its translation is CASSLGQGVWNVEKLFF.

This clone was seen only once. V is TRBV4-2 and J is TRBJ1-6; D gene unclear. The CDR3 is made up of 17 amino acids. V lost 7 bases to trimming and J lost 1 base, with 17 bases between them. Germline values: CDR1 LGHNA, CDR2 YNFKEQ. In DNA form, the CDR3 reads TGTGCCAGCACCCCTACTAGGTCGAGATCCTATAATTCACCCCTCCACTTT. Translation: CASTPTRSRSYNSPLHF.

This chain uses TRBV12-5 with TRBJ1-2, with no clear D. V lost 3 bases and J 9 bases, leaving 14 bases between the germline ends. There are 13 residues in the CDR3. The germline CDR1 and CDR2 sequences are LGHNT and FRNRAP. CDR3 in DNA: TGTGCTAGTGGTTTCGGAGGGAGTCGTCGCTACACCTTC. Its protein is CASGFGGSRRYTF. The whole variable domain, filled in from reference TRBV12-5 and TRBJ1-2, reads DARVTQTPRHKVTEMGQEVTMRCQPILGHNTVFWYRQTMMQGLELLAYFRNRAPLDDSGMPKDRFSAEMPDATLATLKIQPSEPRDSAVYFCASGFGGSRRYTFGSGTRLTVV.

The rearrangement uses TRBV30 and TRBJ1-4; no firm D call. V was cut by 0 bases and J by 8 bases, with 16 bases left in between. The CDR3 length is 15 residues. CDR1 and CDR2 from the germline V gene are GTSNPN and SVGIG (reference sequence). The CDR3 DNA reads TGTGCCTGGAGTGTATGGGAGTCGGGCGGCGAAAAACTGTTTTTT. The encoded protein is CAWSVWESGGEKLFF.

The rearrangement links TRBV5-4 to TRBJ1-2, with TRBD1 identical over 8 bases. The CDR3 extends over 15 amino acids. Germline V gives CDR1 SGHNT, CDR2 YYREEE (reference sequence). Germline trimming cut 0 bases from V and 5 bases from J; bases unmatched to any gene: 6. The CDR3 sequence is CASSLGGQGSYGYTF. Written as DNA, the CDR3 is TGTGCCAGCAGCTTGGGAGGACAGGGAAGTTATGGCTACACCTTC.

This chain links TRBV11-2 with TRBJ1-3; 10 nucleotides agree with TRBD1. This CDR3 is 16 amino acids long. The germline V gene encodes CDR1 SGHAT and CDR2 FQNNGV. Unmatched junction bases numbered 8, after V lost 6 bases and J lost 3 bases. CDR3 coding DNA: TGTGCCAGCAGTGCGACAGGGGGCGCGGGTGGAAACACCATATATTTT. Its translation is CASSATGGAGGNTIYF.

The V and J genes are TRBV6-5 and TRBJ1-2; 7 nucleotides line up with TRBD1. J gave up 2 bases and V 6 bases, and 3 bases lay outside the gene matches. The CDR3 totals 13 residues. Per the germline V gene, CDR1 is MNHEY and CDR2 is SVGAGI. CDR3 nucleotide sequence: TGTGCCAGCAGCCAGACAGGGAACTATGGCTACACCTTC. Amino acids: CASSQTGNYGYTF.

This chain connects TRBV9 to TRBJ1-1; 9 bases match TRBD1. The germline V gene has CDR1 SGDLS and CDR2 YYNGEE. V shed 6 bases and J 1 base; nucleotides not matched to a gene: 13. CDR3 length equals 17 residues. CDR3 nucleotides: TGTGCCAGCACCCTTACACAGGGGGCGGGTACGAACACTGAAGCTTTCTTT. Translation gives CASTLTQGAGTNTEAFF.

The chain links TRBV4-3 to TRBJ1-4; D is ambiguous. The CDR3 spans 14 residues. The V gene lost 0 bases and the J gene lost 10 bases, with 12 bases spanning the gap. Germline V gene lookup returns CDR1 LGHNA and CDR2 YSLEER. CDR3 in DNA: TGCGCCAGCAGCCAAGATCAGCGCGTAGGAAAACTGTTTTTT. Encoded protein: CASSQDQRVGKLFF.

This chain connects TRBV7-2 to TRBJ1-2; 7 bases are shared with TRBD1. Germline assignment: CDR1 SGHTA and CDR2 FQGNSA. With 2 bases clipped from V and 4 bases from J, the junction kept 10 bases outside the gene matches. The CDR3 has 16 amino acids. CDR3 sequence: CASSLFGDREIYGYTF. The CDR3 nucleotides read TGTGCCAGCAGCTTATTTGGTGACAGGGAAATCTATGGCTACACCTTC. Supplemented by reference TRBV7-2 and TRBJ1-2, the full variable domain reads GAGVSQSPSNKVTEKGKDVELRCDPISGHTALYWYRQSLGQGLEFLIYFQGNSAPDKSGLPSDRFSAERTGGSVSTLTIQRTQQEDSAVYLCASSLFGDREIYGYTFGSGTRLTVV.

The chain joins TRBV28 to TRBJ2-2, with 14 bases matching TRBD2. This CDR3 is built from 17 residues. With 4 bases clipped from V and 4 bases from J, the junction kept 5 bases outside the gene matches. The germline CDR1 and CDR2 sequences are MDHEN and SYDVKM. The CDR3 sequence is CASSSGTSGGLTGELFF. The CDR3 DNA is TGTGCCAGCAGTTCCGGGACTAGCGGGGGACTCACCGGGGAGCTGTTTTTT.

The chain links TRBV28 to TRBJ2-1; tentative D call: TRBD2 (6 bases). Trimming shortened V by 8 bases and J by 1 base, and 15 bases separated the two germline ends. The CDR3 loop spans 15 amino acids. Per the germline V gene, CDR1 is MDHEN and CDR2 is SYDVKM. CDR3 protein: CASRIASASYNEQFF. DNA for the CDR3: TGTGCCAGCCGTATCGCTAGCGCTTCCTACAATGAGCAGTTCTTC.

V and J are TRBV30 and TRBJ1-1, with D perhaps TRBD1 (5 bases). This CDR3 contains 14 residues. Germline values: CDR1 GTSNPN, CDR2 SVGIG (reference sequence). Trimming removed 2 bases from V and 3 bases from J, with 13 bases in between. CDR3 bases: TGTGCCTGGAGTTCATTCGTCAGGGACACTGAAGCTTTCTTT. Protein product: CAWSSFVRDTEAFF.

J is TRBJ2-1 and V is TRBV11-2; no reliable D call. The CDR3 covers 11 residues. Trimming took 0 bases from V and 10 from J, leaving 4 bases between them. Germline V lookup: CDR1 SGHAT, CDR2 FQNNGV. The CDR3 spells CASSLEREQFF. The CDR3 coding sequence is TGTGCCAGCAGCTTAGAGCGGGAGCAGTTCTTC.

The rearrangement uses TRBV9 and TRBJ1-2, with D perhaps TRBD1 (6 bases). Trimming left V 4 bases short and J 4 bases short, with 17 bases between. Germline CDR1 reads SGDLS; CDR2 reads YYNGEE. This CDR3 region has 15 residues. The CDR3 DNA reads as TGTGCCAGCAGCCGGGACACGGGGAGTCCCTATGGCTACACCTTC. This encodes CASSRDTGSPYGYTF.

The chain employs TRBV7-7 and TRBJ2-3; TRBD1 agrees at 7 bases. This CDR3 contains 16 residues. From germline, CDR1 is SSHAT and CDR2 FNYEAQ (reference sequence). V shed 5 bases and J 1 base; nucleotides not matched to a gene: 9. CDR3: CASSQGGQSGTDTQYF. The CDR3 DNA reads TGTGCCAGCAGCCAAGGGGGACAGTCGGGCACAGATACGCAGTATTTT.

V and J are TRBV6-1 and TRBJ1-3; D is ambiguous. The germline V gene has CDR1 MNHNS and CDR2 SASEGT. This CDR3 is built from 11 residues. V gave up 8 bases and J gave up 7 bases, with 9 bases separating them. CDR3 nucleotides: TGTGCCAGCCTTTTGGGCAACACCATATATTTT. It translates to CASLLGNTIYF.

This clone was observed a handful of times. The chain joins TRBV6-6 to TRBJ1-5, with a possible D match to TRBD1 (6 bases). Germline V gene lookup returns CDR1 MNHNY and CDR2 SVGAGI (reference sequence). The V and J ends lost 8 bases and 9 bases respectively, with 11 bases between them. The CDR3 consists of 11 residues. The CDR3 DNA sequence: TGTGCCAGCTTGGGGGCGGGGCCCCAGCATTTT. Translating gives CASLGAGPQHF.

This clone was detected a few times. V and J are TRBV27 and TRBJ2-7; 9 positions agree with TRBD1. V lost 2 bases to trimming and J lost 2 bases; unmatched junction nucleotides: 7. This CDR3 region has 16 residues. Germline CDR1 and CDR2: MNHEY and SMNVEV (reference sequence). The CDR3 DNA is TGTGCCAGCAGTTTACTCGCCGGGACAGGGCCCTACGAGCAGTACTTC. It is translated as CASSLLAGTGPYEQYF.

The J gene is TRBJ2-1, the V gene TRBV9; the D gene is possibly TRBD2 (7 bases). The V end lost 2 bases, the J end lost 7 bases, and 22 bases lay between the germline ends. Per the germline V gene, CDR1 is SGDLS and CDR2 is YYNGEE. The CDR3 loop spans 17 amino acids. The CDR3 is CASSVGPGGGLLNEQFF. Written as DNA, the CDR3 is TGTGCCAGCAGCGTGGGCCCTGGGGGGGGGCTTTTGAATGAGCAGTTCTTC.

The gene calls are TRBV7-9 and TRBJ2-1; D not certain. The CDR3 loop spans 12 amino acids. Looked up from germline, CDR1 is SEHNR and CDR2 is FQNEAQ (reference sequence). The V end lost 0 bases, the J end lost 6 bases, and 3 bases lay between the germline ends. In DNA, the CDR3 is TGTGCCAGCAGCTTAGCTATCAATGAGCAGTTCTTC. It is translated as CASSLAINEQFF.

This clone was counted once. The chain carries TRBV7-9 and TRBJ1-1; D call uncertain. Germline lookup yields CDR1 SEHNR and CDR2 FQNEAQ (reference sequence). This CDR3 contains 12 residues. The ends were cut back, 2 bases at V and 5 bases at J, with 6 bases in the middle. The CDR3 DNA is TGTGCCAGCAGCTTAATTATTACTGAAGCTTTCTTT. Its translation is CASSLIITEAFF. The entire variable domain, with the rest obtained from reference TRBV7-9 and TRBJ1-1, is as follows: DTGVSQNPRHKITKRGQNVTFRCDPISEHNRLYWYRQTLGQGPEFLTYFQNEAQLEKSRLLSDRFSAERPKGSFSTLEIQRTEQGDSAMYLCASSLIITEAFFGQGTRLTVV.

This sequence joins TRBV6-1 and TRBJ1-2, with 7 bases lining up with TRBD1. CDR3 length: 16 amino acids. Trimming took 2 bases from V and 0 from J; bases not matched to a gene: 6. Germline V gives CDR1 MNHNS, CDR2 SASEGT. CDR3 DNA: TGTGCCAGCAGTGAATCGGGACAGCTACCTAACTATGGCTACACCTTC. This gives the protein CASSESGQLPNYGYTF.

V is TRBV7-9 and J is TRBJ2-6, with D possibly matching TRBD1 (6 bases). V was trimmed by 5 bases and J by 4 bases, leaving 12 bases between them. Looked up from germline, CDR1 is SEHNR and CDR2 is FQNEAQ (reference sequence). The length of the CDR3 is 15 residues. The chain's CDR3 is CASSHRATGANVLTF. The CDR3 DNA sequence: TGTGCCAGCAGCCACAGGGCGACGGGGGCCAACGTCCTGACTTTC.

This clone was picked up a small number of times. CDR3 amino acids: CASSPVGDTYEQYF. In DNA form, the CDR3 reads TGTGCCAGCAGCCCCGTCGGGGACACCTACGAGCAGTACTTC. The genes are TRBV7-6 and TRBJ2-7; tentative D call: TRBD1 (6 bases). The V end lost 5 bases, the J end lost 2 bases, and 13 bases lay between the germline ends. CDR3 length equals 14 residues. From germline, CDR1 is SGHVS and CDR2 FNYEAQ.

The CDR3 is CACGKLRGGDTQYF. CDR3 nucleotides: TGTGCCTGCGGGAAACTGCGGGGGGGAGATACGCAGTATTTT. This rearrangement joins TRBV30 to TRBJ2-3, with TRBD2 identical over 9 bases. The length of the CDR3 is 14 residues. Per the germline V gene, CDR1 is GTSNPN and CDR2 is SVGIG (reference sequence). With 6 bases clipped from V and 5 bases from J, the junction kept 9 bases outside the gene matches. Filled out from reference TRBV30 and TRBJ2-3, the complete variable domain reads SQTIHQWPATLVQPVGSPLSLECTVEGTSNPNLYWYRQAAGRGLQLLFYSVGIGQISSEVPQNLSASRPQDRQFILSSKKLLLSDSGFYLCACGKLRGGDTQYFGPGTRLTVL.

The chain has TRBV5-1 and TRBJ2-6, with a tentative D call TRBD2 (5 bases). Germline CDR1 is SGHRS and CDR2 is YFSETQ. This CDR3 is built from 18 residues. V dropped 0 bases and J dropped 0 bases, with 13 bases sitting between them. The CDR3 nucleotides read TGCGCCAGCAGCTTGGCCAGAGGGTACGGCTCTGGGGCCAACGTCCTGACTTTC. Translating it yields CASSLARGYGSGANVLTF.

There are a few counts of this clone. The chain links TRBV6-5 to TRBJ2-7, with TRBD1 identical over 9 bases. V was clipped by 5 bases and J by 4 bases; unmatched bases: 6. This CDR3 has 14 residues. CDR1 is MNHEY and CDR2 is SVGAGI in the germline V gene. As DNA, the CDR3 is TGTGCCAGCAGTCCCGGGACAGGGAAGTACGAGCAGTACTTC. Protein sequence: CASSPGTGKYEQYF.

The V and J genes are TRBV5-6 and TRBJ2-7, with 7 positions matching TRBD2. From germline, CDR1 is SGHDT and CDR2 YYEEEE. This CDR3 region has 15 residues. With 2 bases clipped from V and 3 bases from J, the junction kept 8 bases outside the gene matches. CDR3 region: CASSFQGGSLYEQYF. The DNA of the CDR3 is TGTGCCAGCAGCTTTCAAGGCGGGAGCCTCTACGAGCAGTACTTC.

This clone was counted a few times. This rearrangement joins TRBV6-5 to TRBJ1-3; the D gene is possibly TRBD1 (5 bases). V lost 6 bases and J 0 bases, leaving 9 bases between the germline ends. The CDR3 contains 14 residues. CDR1 and CDR2 (germline): MNHEY, SVGAGI. Here the CDR3 DNA reads TGTGCCAGCAGACCAGGGCGCTCTGGAAACACCATATATTTT. It yields the protein CASRPGRSGNTIYF.